This TCR beta chain was captured by sequencing in a study of blood T cell repertoires in COVID-19. Study-wide background: Italy, Spain and the United States were the sources of the convalescent and acute COVID-19 samples. T cells, B-cell-depleted T cells, or PBMCs provided the cDNA or gDNA that served as material.

The protocol was immunoSEQ multiplex PCR, while the TCRdb copy is restricted to in-frame clones and leaves out a portion. The top ten hold roughly 1.5% of the sample, which has about 300,000 clones, 84% seen once. It was during active infection that Seattle patients were enrolled and then longitudinally followed. The V end lost 1 base, the J end lost 6 bases, and 15 bases lay between the germline ends. Germline assignment: CDR1 MNHEY and CDR2 SMNVEV (reference sequence). The CDR3 totals 16 residues. The TCR was taken from a human donor with COVID-19, enrolled during active disease. The donor label of this sample is uncertain. The J gene is TRBJ2-2, the V gene TRBV27; D not certain. Sequenced sample: peripheral blood. CDR3 sequence (DNA): TGTGCCAGCAGTTTATTAACCCCCCCCCGGGCCGGGGAGCTGTTTTTT. Residues: CASSLLTPPRAGELFF.